The entry below describes one TCR beta chain. Its specificity is unknown. This record belongs to a study of cytomegalovirus exposure and HLA in healthy donors. Points from the study as a whole: An analysis was carried out later, and it reportedly showed fewer N-insertions in an Asian-associated ancestry cluster than the approximately 610-donor mean. A few chains linked to CMV were shown in vitro to be specific for CMV antigens.

This CDR3 is 14 amino acids long. CDR1 and CDR2 from the germline V gene are MNHEY and SMNVEV (reference sequence). V was shortened by 6 bases and J by 1 base, with 12 bases between the two germline ends. PCR involved 60 Vbeta and 13 Jbeta primers. Methods used by the authors: About 12 million of 80 million or so unique TCR beta chains were shared, per a later count. Profiled with immunoSEQ multiplex PCR; TCRdb holds only in-frame clones, not every one. The V and J calls and clone size were taken over from that table, and D and trimming were inferred from the DNA. The top ten hold 4.8% of the sample, which has 85,000 to 120,000 clones, 50% to 70% seen once.

The specimen was PBMCs. The chain is built from TRBV27 and TRBJ1-1; tentative D call: TRBD1 (6 bases). The sequence was obtained from a human donor in good health. This chain's CDR3 is CASSPGQTNTEAFF. The CDR3 DNA reads TGTGCCAGCAGCCCCGGACAGACGAACACTGAAGCTTTCTTT.